One sample yielded the 22 T cell receptor beta chains listed below, sequenced in a study of post-analysis software for immune sequencing data. Study-wide points: Five or six TRBV segments, TRBV5-6, TRBV5-1 and TRBV20-1 among them, were found more frequent in patients than controls.

What these receptors recognize is not known. cDNA libraries of TCR beta carried unique molecular identifiers. TCRdb re-derived calls from the PCR reads in MiXCR, one entry per CDR3 protein. Seen here are a few hundred thousand distinct CDR3 sequences, just over 35% observed once, and the top ten hold roughly 4.8%. What was sequenced was blood. These receptors were obtained from a girl aged 5-17 years with multiple sclerosis.

With regard to this clonotype: It may be a read error: a sequence one base away is much more abundant. This rearrangement joins TRBV5-5 to TRBJ2-1; D unclear. V gave up 4 bases and J gave up 6 bases, with 17 bases separating them. Germline CDR1 reads SGHKS; CDR2 reads YYEKEE (reference sequence). This CDR3 is 15 amino acids long. Here the CDR3 DNA reads TGTGCCAGCAGCCCCGTACACAAAGTTTCCAATGAGCAGTTCTTC. Protein: CASSPVHKVSNEQFF. The full variable domain, rest sourced from reference TRBV5-5 and TRBJ2-1, is DAGVTQSPTHLIKTRGQQVTLRCSPISGHKSVSWYQQVLGQGPQFIFQYYEKEERGRGNFPDRFSARQFPNYSSELNVNALLLGDSALYLCASSPVHKVSNEQFFGPGTRLTVL.

This chain connects TRBV10-3 to TRBJ2-1; no clear D gene. Trimming removed 3 bases at V and 4 bases at J, with 7 bases between. The germline gives CDR1 ENHRY, CDR2 SYGVKD. The CDR3 runs 13 residues. DNA of the CDR3: TGTGCCATCAGTGATGAGCCGTACAATGAGCAGTTCTTC. It is translated as CAISDEPYNEQFF.

This clonotype showed up just a few times. The gene calls are TRBV28 and TRBJ1-5; 7 positions match TRBD1. J lost 3 bases, V lost 3 bases, and 5 bases had no gene match. The germline V gene encodes CDR1 MDHEN and CDR2 SYDVKM. The CDR3 is 15 amino acids. The CDR3 reads CASSFLTGLNQPQHF. CDR3 nucleotides: TGTGCCAGCAGTTTTTTGACAGGGCTCAATCAGCCCCAGCATTTT.

The chain recombines TRBV20-1 with TRBJ2-5; D is possibly TRBD1 or TRBD2 (5 bases each). Trimming cost V 4 bases and J 14 bases, with 11 bases left between them. In germline, CDR1 is DFQATT, CDR2 SNEGSKA (reference sequence). This CDR3 spans 9 amino acids. The CDR3 reads CSANRDVYF. CDR3 DNA: TGCAGTGCTAACCGGGACGTATACTTC.

Notes on this clonotype: A much bigger clone sits one base away, suggesting this may be a read error. The rearrangement joins TRBV11-2 to TRBJ2-1, with D possibly being TRBD2 (6 bases). Trimming removed 1 base from V and 3 bases from J, with 16 bases in between. Germline V gives CDR1 SGHAT, CDR2 FQNNGV. CDR3 length: 17 residues. In DNA, the CDR3 is TGTGCCAGCAGCTTAGTGGCTAGCGAGAGACTCTACAATGAGCAGTTCTTC. This codes for CASSLVASERLYNEQFF.

The chain carries TRBV27 and TRBJ2-3; either TRBD1 or TRBD2 may fit D (5 bases each). The CDR3 spans 14 residues. V was trimmed by 4 bases and J by 1 base, leaving 9 bases between them. Germline-derived CDR1 and CDR2 are MNHEY and SMNVEV (reference sequence). The CDR3 DNA follows: TGTGCCAGCAGTTCCAGGGACCGCACAGATACGCAGTATTTT. Translating gives CASSSRDRTDTQYF.

The J gene is TRBJ2-3, the V gene TRBV5-1, with a weak D call TRBD2 (5 bases). Germline assignment: CDR1 SGHRS and CDR2 YFSETQ. The CDR3 has 14 amino acids. Trimming stripped 4 bases from V and 6 bases from J, with 15 bases between. The CDR3 bases are TGCGCCAGCAGCCCGCAGCGGAGTAGCGATACGCAGTATTTT. The encoded protein is CASSPQRSSDTQYF.

V is TRBV5-1 and J is TRBJ1-1; D is possibly TRBD1 (6 bases). The CDR3 runs to 13 residues. V shed 5 bases and J shed 6 bases, with 14 bases lying between them. The germline gives CDR1 SGHRS, CDR2 YFSETQ. The CDR3 bases are TGCGCCAGCAGTACGGGAGGGGGAGCTGAAGCTTTCTTT. Translating gives CASSTGGGAEAFF. Full variable domain (outside the CDR3, taken from reference TRBV5-1 and TRBJ1-1): KAGVTQTPRYLIKTRGQQVTLSCSPISGHRSVSWYQQTPGQGLQFLFEYFSETQRNKGNFPGRFSGRQFSNSRSEMNVSTLELGDSALYLCASSTGGGAEAFFGQGTRLTVV.

This clonotype came up a few times. The V gene is TRBV5-1, the J gene TRBJ1-2, with D unresolved. The CDR3 consists of 16 residues. From germline, CDR1 is SGHRS and CDR2 YFSETQ. Trimming removed 0 bases from V and 1 base from J, with 13 bases in between. CDR3 sequence (DNA): TGCGCCAGCAGCTTGGCCGAGGGTTCCCTTAACTATGGCTACACCTTC. It translates to CASSLAEGSLNYGYTF.

This clonotype was observed a few times. The chain links TRBV7-9 to TRBJ2-5; no clear D. The germline V gene encodes CDR1 SEHNR and CDR2 FQNEAQ (reference sequence). The CDR3 contains 12 residues. Trimming stripped 1 base from V and 11 bases from J, with 11 bases between. Here the CDR3 reads CASSLVQPQQYF. The CDR3, as DNA: TGTGCCAGCAGCTTAGTCCAGCCACAGCAGTACTTC.

This clonotype has at least ten counts. The chain couples TRBV28 to TRBJ2-5; D unclear. The germline gives CDR1 MDHEN, CDR2 SYDVKM. V dropped 4 bases and J dropped 5 bases, with 14 bases sitting between them. The CDR3 consists of 14 residues. The CDR3 DNA is TGTGCCAGCAGTTCGCCTGATGTTGTGGAGACCCAGTACTTC. It encodes CASSSPDVVETQYF.

V usage is TRBV12-3 or TRBV12-4 and J usage is TRBJ1-2, with TRBD1 matching 10 bases. The CDR3 totals 14 residues. J gave up 6 bases and V 0 bases, and 1 base lay outside the gene matches. The CDR3 reads CASSLAGTGDGYTF. The CDR3 DNA reads as TGTGCCAGCAGTTTAGCAGGGACAGGGGATGGCTACACCTTC.

This clonotype has at least ten counts. The V and J genes are TRBV10-3 and TRBJ2-5; the D gene is possibly TRBD2 (5 bases). Germline V gives CDR1 ENHRY, CDR2 SYGVKD. Trimming took off 3 bases at V and 3 bases at J, with 11 bases between the two ends. The CDR3 totals 14 residues. The CDR3 here is CAISDLEGKETQYF. As DNA, the CDR3 is TGTGCCATCAGTGACTTAGAGGGTAAAGAGACCCAGTACTTC.

A remark on this clonotype: Just one base apart from a much larger clone, this may be a read error. This chain connects TRBV11-2 to TRBJ2-7, with TRBD1 matching over 8 bases. The CDR3 is 12 amino acids. The trim removed 5 bases at V and 12 bases at J, leaving 9 bases unmatched. Germline V gene data show CDR1 as SGHAT and CDR2 as FQNNGV. The CDR3 region is CASSQPGGGRYF. The CDR3 coding sequence is TGTGCCAGCAGCCAACCAGGGGGCGGGCGGTACTTC.

The J gene is TRBJ2-1, the V gene TRBV6-5; 7 nucleotides agree with TRBD2. The tail of the sequence fits TRBJ2-7 better, so the J call may be wrong. Germline V gene sequence: CDR1 MNHEY, CDR2 SVGAGI. The CDR3 runs to 16 residues. The CDR3 sequence is CASSYSAGDYYNEQYF. CDR3 DNA: TGTGCCAGCAGTTACTCGGCGGGAGACTACTACAATGAGCAGTACTTC.

This clonotype was counted many times. This rearrangement joins TRBV5-1 to TRBJ1-2, with 7 bases matching TRBD1. The germline V gene encodes CDR1 SGHRS and CDR2 YFSETQ. The CDR3 is 14 residues long. V shed 4 bases and J 4 bases; nucleotides not matched to a gene: 7. CDR3 nucleotides: TGCGCCAGCAGCCCTTGGGACAGCGTCTATGGCTACACCTTC. The encoded protein is CASSPWDSVYGYTF.

This chain connects TRBV20-1 to TRBJ2-3, with TRBD2 matching 8 bases. CDR1 is DFQATT, CDR2 SNEGSKA, per germline (reference sequence). J lost 4 bases, V lost 0 bases, and 6 bases had no gene match. The CDR3 length is 15 residues. The CDR3 sequence: CSARDLAGGADTQYF. Written as DNA, the CDR3 is TGCAGTGCTAGAGATTTGGCGGGAGGTGCAGATACGCAGTATTTT.

V and J are TRBV5-1 and TRBJ2-3, with 8 nucleotides matching TRBD2. The V segment lost 2 bases and the J segment 2 bases; nucleotides outside the gene matches: 4. The CDR3 sequence is 15 residues long. Germline V gene lookup returns CDR1 SGHRS and CDR2 YFSETQ. In DNA, the CDR3 is TGCGCCAGCAGCTTAAGCGGGAGAGCCACAGATACGCAGTATTTT. It translates to CASSLSGRATDTQYF.

The V gene is TRBV20-1, the J gene TRBJ2-7; 8 bases map to TRBD2. The end of the DNA aligns better with TRBJ2-5, so the J call may be wrong. The CDR3 has 13 amino acids. From germline, CDR1 is DFQATT and CDR2 SNEGSKA (reference sequence). The CDR3 loop reads CSASGLAQETQYF. The CDR3 DNA reads TGCAGTGCTAGTGGACTAGCACAGGAGACCCAGTACTTC.

Concerning this clonotype itself: This may be a read error: a much more frequent sequence differs by one nucleotide. The V gene is TRBV10-3, the J gene TRBJ1-2; D gene ambiguous. Per the germline V gene, CDR1 is ENHRY and CDR2 is SYGVKD. CDR3 length: 12 amino acids. DNA of the CDR3: TGTACCATCAGCACCAGACCGGGGGGCTACACCTTC. Translating gives CTISTRPGGYTF.

Many counts were recorded for this clonotype. The V and J genes are TRBV9 and TRBJ2-3, with 8 bases aligning to TRBD2. CDR3 length: 16 residues. CDR1 SGDLS and CDR2 YYNGEE come from the germline V gene. The junction had 8 bases not matched to a gene; V was cut back by 1 base and J by 4 bases. In nucleotides, the CDR3 is TGTGCCAGCAGCGTAACCGGGGGACTAGATGCAGATACGCAGTATTTT. Protein product: CASSVTGGLDADTQYF.

The chain joins TRBV20-1 to TRBJ2-1; no reliable D call. The V end lost 5 bases, the J end lost 0 bases, and 14 bases lay between the germline ends. This CDR3 contains 15 residues. CDR1 and CDR2 (germline): DFQATT, SNEGSKA (reference sequence). The CDR3 nucleotides are TGCAGTGCTGTGCCGACACCTAGCTCCTACAATGAGCAGTTCTTC. This sequence encodes CSAVPTPSSYNEQFF.